Listed below are T cell receptor beta chains from one sample, sequenced in a study of long-term antiretroviral therapy in people with HIV. Libraries were prepared by immunoSEQ multiplex PCR; TCRdb keeps only in-frame clonotypes and omits some of them. Seen here are roughly 20,000 clones, around 80% observed once, and the top ten hold about a tenth. The source material was unsorted PBMCs, sampled 4.1 years after starting antiretroviral therapy. The receptors here all came from a woman aged 40 to 50 with HIV. Both conserved end residues are part of each CDR3. D genes are given only for firm matches. Where a row states a size, it is once, few, many or the class of an expanded clone; other rows omit it.

d_call	j_call	clone_size	v_call	cdr3_nt	cdr3_aa
.	TRBJ2-2	.	TRBV23-1	TGCGCCAGCAGTCAAGTCAGGGCCGGACGTTTACAGAGCGCGAACACCGGGGAGCTGTTTTTT	CASSQVRAGRLQSANTGELFF
TRBD1	TRBJ2-1	large	TRBV19	TGTGCCAGTAGTATAGGGACAGGGGGCTCTGGAGGCAATGAGCAGTTCTTC	CASSIGTGGSGGNEQFF
.	TRBJ2-4	once	TRBV2	TGTGCCAGCGGAGCCAGGGAGCAGGGCATTCAGTACTTC	CASGAREQGIQYF
.	TRBJ2-7	few	TRBV7-9	TGTGCCAGCAGCTTAGACGGGAGTAGGTACGAGCAGTACTTC	CASSLDGSRYEQYF
.	TRBJ2-5	.	TRBV19	TGTGCCAGTAGTCTAGGGGACACTCACGAGCAAGAGACCCAGTACTTC	CASSLGDTHEQETQYF
.	TRBJ2-7	.	TRBV11-2	TGTGCCAGCAGCGTCCACCTCTACCCTGGTTCCTACGAGCAGTACTTC	CASSVHLYPGSYEQYF
TRBD2	TRBJ2-7	.	TRBV11-2	TGTGCCAGCAGGCTCGAGGTAGCGGGAAGTTACGAGCAGTACTTC	CASRLEVAGSYEQYF
.	TRBJ2-5	.	TRBV11-2	TGTGCCAGCACCCGGGGTTCCCAAGAGACCCAGTACTTC	CASTRGSQETQYF
.	TRBJ2-7	.	TRBV11-3	TGTGCCAGCAGCGAAACCGGGACGGATGGCTCCTACGAGCAGTACTTC	CASSETGTDGSYEQYF
.	TRBJ2-2	.	TRBV6-5	TGTGCCAGCAGGTCTGGTACAGAGAACACCGGGGAGCTGTTTTTT	CASRSGTENTGELFF
TRBD1	TRBJ1-5	.	TRBV5-8	TGTGCCAGCAGCTTTGGGGACAGGGGGTTACCCCAGCATTTT	CASSFGDRGLPQHF
.	TRBJ2-7	.	TRBV7-9	TGTGCCAGCAGCTTCACTTTCGGGGTAGGGTCCTACGAGCAGTACTTC	CASSFTFGVGSYEQYF
.	TRBJ1-4	.	TRBV7-9	TGTGCCAGCACAGGGTTGGATGAAAAACTGTTTTTT	CASTGLDEKLFF
TRBD1	TRBJ1-4	.	TRBV6-5	TGTGCCAGCAGTTACTCCACAGGGGGAAAACTGTTTTTT	CASSYSTGGKLFF
TRBD2	TRBJ2-7	.	TRBV27	TGTGCCAGCAGCCCCGACCCCGGGAGGGCCCACGAGCAGTACTTC	CASSPDPGRAHEQYF
TRBD1	TRBJ1-1	.	TRBV19	TGTGCCAGTAGTATGAGGGGGGACAGAGACACTGAAGCTTTCTTT	CASSMRGDRDTEAFF
.	TRBJ2-7	.	TRBV11-3	TGTGCCAGCAGCCCAGTAGGGGGGGGATCCTACGAGCAGTACTTC	CASSPVGGGSYEQYF
TRBD2	TRBJ2-1	.	TRBV30	TGTGCCTGGAGTGTAGTAGCGGGGGGCATAGACAATGAGCAGTTCTTC	CAWSVVAGGIDNEQFF
TRBD1	TRBJ1-1	.	TRBV5-4	TGTGCCAGCAGCGAATTGTCGGGACAGATGAACACTGAAGCTTTCTTT	CASSELSGQMNTEAFF
.	TRBJ2-1	.	TRBV5-4	TGTGCCAGCAGCTTGGAGCGGTTCTCCTACAATGAGCAGTTCTTC	CASSLERFSYNEQFF
.	TRBJ2-7	.	TRBV5-6	TGTGCCAGCAGCTTGACCTCCTACGAGCAGTACTTC	CASSLTSYEQYF
TRBD1	TRBJ1-2	few	TRBV15	TGTGCCACCAGCAGAGGACAGGGGGGTAACTATGGCTACACCTTC	CATSRGQGGNYGYTF
TRBD2	TRBJ2-3	.	TRBV5-1	TGCGCCAGCAGCTCTAGCGGTTGGGGTAGCACAGATACGCAGTATTTT	CASSSSGWGSTDTQYF
TRBD2	TRBJ2-1	.	TRBV11-2	TGTGCCAGCAGCGCCCCGGGACTAGTGAATGAGCAGTTCTTC	CASSAPGLVNEQFF
.	TRBJ1-3	.	TRBV19	TGTGCCAGTAGTATAGATTGGGGACATCGATCTGGAAACACCATATATTTT	CASSIDWGHRSGNTIYF
TRBD1	TRBJ2-2	.	TRBV6-5	TGTGCCAGCAGTTGGGACAGGGTGATCACCGGGGAGCTGTTTTTT	CASSWDRVITGELFF